A selection of T cell receptor beta chains follows, all from one sample in a study of blood T cell repertoires in COVID-19. The protocol was immunoSEQ multiplex PCR, while the TCRdb copy is restricted to in-frame clones and leaves out a portion. The table includes tens of thousands of clones, 65% to 85% detected once. Sequenced: peripheral blood. These receptors were collected from a man aged 35 to 55 with acute or convalescent COVID-19. CDR3s include the opening cysteine and the closing phenylalanine or tryptophan. D genes are given only for firm matches. For some rows the clone size is stated as once, few or many, or as a class when expanded; others skip it.

clone_size: NA
j_call: TRBJ2-3
v_call: TRBV9
d_call: TRBD2
cdr3_aa: CASSVVGRTDTQYF
cdr3_nt: TGTGCCAGCAGCGTAGTCGGGAGGACAGATACGCAGTATTTT

clone_size: NA
j_call: TRBJ1-2
v_call: TRBV6-1
d_call: NA
cdr3_aa: CASSDRDGGIYGYTF
cdr3_nt: TGTGCCAGCAGTGACCGGGATGGCGGAATCTATGGCTACACCTTC

clone_size: NA
j_call: TRBJ1-2
v_call: TRBV5-8
d_call: NA
cdr3_aa: CASSRTWPLYGYTF
cdr3_nt: TGTGCCAGCAGTCGGACATGGCCTCTCTATGGCTACACCTTC

clone_size: NA
j_call: TRBJ1-5
v_call: TRBV2
d_call: TRBD1
cdr3_aa: CASRGQAENQPQHF
cdr3_nt: TGTGCCAGCAGGGGACAGGCGGAGAATCAGCCCCAGCATTTT

clone_size: NA
j_call: TRBJ2-1
v_call: TRBV5-1
d_call: NA
cdr3_aa: CASSFEKTNRGPGLAASSYNEQFF
cdr3_nt: TGCGCCAGCAGCTTCGAAAAGACTAACAGGGGGCCAGGACTAGCGGCAAGCTCCTACAATGAGCAGTTCTTC

clone_size: NA
j_call: TRBJ1-5
v_call: TRBV2
d_call: NA
cdr3_aa: CASSRERSNSNQPQHF
cdr3_nt: TGTGCCAGCAGCCGGGAGAGGTCTAATAGCAATCAGCCCCAGCATTTT

clone_size: few
j_call: TRBJ2-5
v_call: TRBV6-1
d_call: TRBD2
cdr3_aa: CASSEKSGRAFETQYF
cdr3_nt: TGTGCCAGCAGTGAGAAGAGCGGGAGGGCATTCGAGACCCAGTACTTC

clone_size: NA
j_call: TRBJ1-6
v_call: TRBV7-8
d_call: TRBD1
cdr3_aa: CASSLRDRENSPLHF
cdr3_nt: TGTGCCAGCAGCCTAAGGGACAGGGAGAATTCACCCCTCCACTTT

clone_size: NA
j_call: TRBJ1-5
v_call: TRBV28
d_call: NA
cdr3_aa: CASSSGSQPQHF
cdr3_nt: TGTGCCAGCAGTTCGGGGAGTCAGCCCCAGCATTTT

clone_size: NA
j_call: TRBJ2-1
v_call: TRBV6-1
d_call: TRBD2
cdr3_aa: CASSESLAGGNEQFF
cdr3_nt: TGTGCCAGCAGTGAAAGTCTAGCGGGAGGCAATGAGCAGTTCTTC

clone_size: NA
j_call: TRBJ2-3
v_call: TRBV7-2
d_call: TRBD1
cdr3_aa: CASSPGQGADTQYF
cdr3_nt: TGTGCCAGCAGCCCCGGACAGGGGGCCGATACGCAGTATTTT

clone_size: NA
j_call: TRBJ2-7
v_call: TRBV4-1
d_call: NA
cdr3_aa: CASSQLDFYEQYF
cdr3_nt: TGCGCCAGCAGCCAGCTGGACTTCTACGAGCAGTACTTC

clone_size: NA
j_call: TRBJ1-2
v_call: TRBV27
d_call: NA
cdr3_aa: CASSWQGSNYGYTF
cdr3_nt: TGTGCCAGCAGTTGGCAGGGGTCGAACTATGGCTACACCTTC

clone_size: NA
j_call: TRBJ1-2
v_call: TRBV9
d_call: TRBD1
cdr3_aa: CASSMTGNNGYTF
cdr3_nt: TGTGCCAGCAGCATGACAGGGAACAATGGCTACACCTTC

clone_size: once
j_call: TRBJ1-4
v_call: TRBV5-1
d_call: TRBD1
cdr3_aa: CASSRQGRESEKLFF
cdr3_nt: TGCGCCAGCAGCCGACAGGGGAGGGAGAGTGAAAAACTGTTTTTT

clone_size: NA
j_call: TRBJ2-3
v_call: TRBV6-5
d_call: TRBD1
cdr3_aa: CASSRTGGDTQYF
cdr3_nt: TGTGCCAGCAGTCGGACAGGGGGAGATACGCAGTATTTT

clone_size: NA
j_call: TRBJ1-2
v_call: TRBV30
d_call: TRBD1
cdr3_aa: CARADDGQGSTF
cdr3_nt: TGTGCCCGAGCAGACGATGGACAGGGAAGCACCTTC

clone_size: NA
j_call: TRBJ2-1
v_call: TRBV29-1
d_call: NA
cdr3_aa: CSVDVARVMGNEQFF
cdr3_nt: TGCAGCGTTGACGTGGCGCGGGTAATGGGCAATGAGCAGTTCTTC

clone_size: NA
j_call: TRBJ2-3
v_call: TRBV29-1
d_call: TRBD1
cdr3_aa: CSVRGQGAGTDTQYF
cdr3_nt: TGCAGCGTCAGAGGACAGGGGGCGGGCACAGATACGCAGTATTTT

clone_size: NA
j_call: TRBJ1-5
v_call: TRBV12-3/TRBV12-4
d_call: NA
cdr3_aa: CASGRLLGQPQHF
cdr3_nt: TGTGCCAGCGGCAGGCTTTTAGGACAGCCCCAGCATTTT

clone_size: NA
j_call: TRBJ1-4
v_call: TRBV11-2
d_call: NA
cdr3_aa: CASSLGGGNEKLFF
cdr3_nt: TGTGCCAGCAGCTTAGGAGGCGGGAATGAAAAACTGTTTTTT

clone_size: NA
j_call: TRBJ1-1
v_call: TRBV11-2
d_call: TRBD1
cdr3_aa: CASSGDRGITEAFF
cdr3_nt: TGTGCCAGCAGCGGGGACAGGGGAATAACTGAAGCTTTCTTT

clone_size: NA
j_call: TRBJ1-2
v_call: TRBV12-5
d_call: TRBD1
cdr3_aa: CASAVSRTGDGYTF
cdr3_nt: TGTGCTAGTGCCGTTTCCCGGACAGGGGACGGCTACACCTTC

clone_size: NA
j_call: TRBJ2-2
v_call: TRBV10-1
d_call: TRBD2
cdr3_aa: CASSDGTSGRNTGELFF
cdr3_nt: TGCGCCAGCAGTGATGGGACTAGCGGGCGGAACACCGGGGAGCTGTTTTTT

clone_size: NA
j_call: TRBJ1-5
v_call: TRBV4-2
d_call: NA
cdr3_aa: CASSQLSKNQPQHF
cdr3_nt: TGTGCCAGCAGCCAACTAAGCAAGAATCAGCCCCAGCATTTT

clone_size: NA
j_call: TRBJ2-1
v_call: TRBV15
d_call: NA
cdr3_aa: CATSRVGGVDEQFF
cdr3_nt: TGTGCCACCAGCAGAGTCGGCGGTGTAGATGAGCAGTTCTTC

clone_size: NA
j_call: TRBJ2-5
v_call: TRBV9
d_call: TRBD2
cdr3_aa: CASSVARGVGETQYF
cdr3_nt: TGTGCCAGCAGCGTAGCTCGGGGGGTGGGAGAGACCCAGTACTTC

clone_size: NA
j_call: TRBJ1-4
v_call: TRBV5-1
d_call: TRBD1
cdr3_aa: CASSSTGGGSPNEKLFF
cdr3_nt: TGCGCCAGCAGCTCGACAGGGGGCGGGTCACCTAATGAAAAACTGTTTTTT